The clone carrying this T cell receptor beta chain has at least ten counts. Its antigen is as yet unknown. TCRdb reprocessed the 5' RACE reads via MiXCR and lists one record per CDR3 protein. The table lists 9,000 to 10,000 distinct CDR3 sequences, roughly an eighth of them singletons. The data are from a study of spatial heterogeneity in lung cancer. Whole-study context: Strong correlation linked TCR transcript counts in tumor regions to a T cell module score derived from matched bulk RNA-seq. Mean representation of each unique TCR and UMI combination in the raw reads exceeded 8.5 occurrences.

The germline CDR1 and CDR2 sequences are SGHNT and YENEEA. Trimming took 5 bases from V and 7 from J; bases not matched to a gene: 14. The CDR3 contains 16 residues. Study-wide points: It was found that expanded intratumoral alpha and beta TCR counts tracked tumor mutation counts.

Regarding time point: sample taken at primary tumor resection. Patients with untreated early-stage non-small cell lung cancer, numbering some 68, were the donors. No cells were sorted before sequencing. The whole RNA sequenced was extracted from tumor, nontumor lung or frozen PBMC. This TCR was recovered from a male donor with early-stage non-small cell lung cancer. The sample here was lung tumor tissue, taken at surgery. The V call is TRBV11-3, the J call TRBJ2-1, with 7 nucleotides matching TRBD1. The CDR3 loop is CASSPRTGERRNEQFF. In DNA, the CDR3 is TGTGCCAGCAGCCCACGAACAGGGGAAAGGAGGAATGAGCAGTTCTTC.